This T cell receptor beta chain was captured in a study of blood T cell repertoires in COVID-19. The CDR3 totals 15 residues. Germline lookup yields CDR1 SEHNR and CDR2 FQNEAQ (reference sequence). V was cut by 5 bases and J by 0 bases, with 11 bases left in between. Here immunoSEQ multiplex PCR was the method, and the copy in TCRdb shows in-frame clones only, minus some. The sample lists about 170,000 clones; about 81% were seen once. This clone was detected a few times. The specimen sequenced was peripheral blood. The sequence derives from a woman between 65 and 79 years old with acute or convalescent COVID-19. This sequence joins TRBV7-9 and TRBJ1-3; TRBD1 might be the D (6 bases). The CDR3 reads CASSENRASGNTIYF. The DNA for the CDR3 is TGTGCCAGCAGCGAAAACAGGGCCTCTGGAAACACCATATATTTT. Full variable domain (outside the CDR3, taken from reference TRBV7-9 and TRBJ1-3): DTGVSQNPRHKITKRGQNVTFRCDPISEHNRLYWYRQTLGQGPEFLTYFQNEAQLEKSRLLSDRFSAERPKGSFSTLEIQRTEQGDSAMYLCASSENRASGNTIYFGEGSWLTVV.